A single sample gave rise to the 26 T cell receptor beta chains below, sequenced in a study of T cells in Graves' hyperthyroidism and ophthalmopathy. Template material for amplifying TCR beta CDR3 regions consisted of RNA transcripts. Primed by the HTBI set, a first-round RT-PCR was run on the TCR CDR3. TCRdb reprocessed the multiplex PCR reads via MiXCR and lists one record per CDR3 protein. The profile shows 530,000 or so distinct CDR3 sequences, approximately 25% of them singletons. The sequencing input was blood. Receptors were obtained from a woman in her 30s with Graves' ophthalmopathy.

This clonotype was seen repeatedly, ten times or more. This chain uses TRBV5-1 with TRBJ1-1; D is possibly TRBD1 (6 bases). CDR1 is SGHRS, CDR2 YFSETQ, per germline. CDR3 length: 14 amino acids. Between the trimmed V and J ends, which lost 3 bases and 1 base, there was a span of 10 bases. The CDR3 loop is CASSWGGQNTEAFF. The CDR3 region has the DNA TGCGCCAGCAGCTGGGGGGGACAGAACACTGAAGCTTTCTTT.

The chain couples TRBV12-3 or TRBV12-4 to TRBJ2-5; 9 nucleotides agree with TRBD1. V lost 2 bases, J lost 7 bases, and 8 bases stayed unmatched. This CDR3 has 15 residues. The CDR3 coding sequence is TGTGCCAGCAGTTTACGGGACAGGGTGCTTGGGACCCAGTACTTC. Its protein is CASSLRDRVLGTQYF.

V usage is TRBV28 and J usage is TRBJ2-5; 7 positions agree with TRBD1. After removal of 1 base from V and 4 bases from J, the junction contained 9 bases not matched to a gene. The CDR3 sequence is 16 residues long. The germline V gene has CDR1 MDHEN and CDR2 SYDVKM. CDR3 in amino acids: CASSLFAQGVSETQYF. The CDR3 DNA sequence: TGTGCCAGCAGTTTATTCGCGCAGGGGGTATCAGAGACCCAGTACTTC.

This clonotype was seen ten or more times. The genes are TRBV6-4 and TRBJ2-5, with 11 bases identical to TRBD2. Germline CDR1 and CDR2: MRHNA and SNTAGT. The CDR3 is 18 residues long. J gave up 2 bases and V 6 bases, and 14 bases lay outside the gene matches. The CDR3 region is CASSSAYLLAGGQETQYF. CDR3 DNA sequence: TGTGCCAGCAGCTCCGCTTACCTCCTAGCGGGGGGACAAGAGACCCAGTACTTC.

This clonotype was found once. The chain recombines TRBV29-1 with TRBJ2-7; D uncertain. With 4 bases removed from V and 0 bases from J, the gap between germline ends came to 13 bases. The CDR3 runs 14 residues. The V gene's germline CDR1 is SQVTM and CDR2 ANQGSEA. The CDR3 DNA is TGCAGCGTTGTACCGGGTATGAACTCCTACGAGCAGTACTTC. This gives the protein CSVVPGMNSYEQYF.

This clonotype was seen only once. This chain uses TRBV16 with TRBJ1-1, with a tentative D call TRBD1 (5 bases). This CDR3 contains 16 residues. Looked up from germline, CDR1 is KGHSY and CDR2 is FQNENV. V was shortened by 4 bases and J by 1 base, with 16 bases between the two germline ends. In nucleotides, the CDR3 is TGTGCCAGCAGCCCCCCGCGGGCGGGGCGGAACACTGAAGCTTTCTTT. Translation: CASSPPRAGRNTEAFF.

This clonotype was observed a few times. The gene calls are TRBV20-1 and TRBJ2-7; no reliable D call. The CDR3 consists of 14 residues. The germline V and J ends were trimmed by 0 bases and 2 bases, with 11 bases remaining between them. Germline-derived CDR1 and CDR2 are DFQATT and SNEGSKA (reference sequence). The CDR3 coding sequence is TGCAGTGCTAGAGATAAGGGAATGACCTACGAGCAGTACTTC. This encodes CSARDKGMTYEQYF.

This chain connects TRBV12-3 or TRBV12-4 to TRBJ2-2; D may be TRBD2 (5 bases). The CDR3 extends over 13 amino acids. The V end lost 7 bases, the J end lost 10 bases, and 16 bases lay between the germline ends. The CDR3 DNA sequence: TGTGCCAGCACCCTCCACGGGGTGTCGGAGCTGTTTTTT. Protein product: CASTLHGVSELFF.

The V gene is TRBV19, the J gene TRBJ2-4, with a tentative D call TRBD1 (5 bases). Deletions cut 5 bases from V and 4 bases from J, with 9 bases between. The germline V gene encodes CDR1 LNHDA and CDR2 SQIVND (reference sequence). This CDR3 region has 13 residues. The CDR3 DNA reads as TGTGCCAGTAGTTCACAGGATAAAAACATTCAGTACTTC. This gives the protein CASSSQDKNIQYF.

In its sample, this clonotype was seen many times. The CDR3 region has the DNA TGTGCCAGCAGTTACCCAGCACAGGGGGCGCGGAATCAGCCCCAGCATTTT. Protein product: CASSYPAQGARNQPQHF. The V gene is TRBV6-5, the J gene TRBJ1-5; TRBD1 aligns across 9 bases. With 2 bases clipped from V and 4 bases from J, the junction kept 9 bases outside the gene matches. The germline V gene has CDR1 MNHEY and CDR2 SVGAGI. The CDR3 has 17 amino acids.

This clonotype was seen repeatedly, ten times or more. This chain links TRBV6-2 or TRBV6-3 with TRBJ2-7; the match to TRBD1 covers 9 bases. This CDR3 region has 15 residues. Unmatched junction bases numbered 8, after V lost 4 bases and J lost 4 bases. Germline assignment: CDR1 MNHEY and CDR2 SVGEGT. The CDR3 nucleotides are TGTGCCAGCAGTTCCACCGGGACAGGGAGGTACGAGCAGTACTTC. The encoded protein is CASSSTGTGRYEQYF.

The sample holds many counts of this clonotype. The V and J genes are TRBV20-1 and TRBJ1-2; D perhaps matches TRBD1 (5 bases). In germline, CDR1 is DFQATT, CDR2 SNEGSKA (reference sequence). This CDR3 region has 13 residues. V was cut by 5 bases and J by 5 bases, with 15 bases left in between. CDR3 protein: CSAGTTGGYGYTF. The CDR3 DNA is TGCAGTGCTGGTACAACAGGTGGATATGGCTACACCTTC.

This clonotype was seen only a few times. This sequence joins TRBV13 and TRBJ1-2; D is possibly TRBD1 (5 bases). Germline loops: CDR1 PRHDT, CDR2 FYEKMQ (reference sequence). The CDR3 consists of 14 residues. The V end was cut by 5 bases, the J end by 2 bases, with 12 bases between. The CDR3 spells CASSTSTENYGYTF. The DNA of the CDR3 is TGTGCCAGCAGCACCTCGACAGAGAACTATGGCTACACCTTC.

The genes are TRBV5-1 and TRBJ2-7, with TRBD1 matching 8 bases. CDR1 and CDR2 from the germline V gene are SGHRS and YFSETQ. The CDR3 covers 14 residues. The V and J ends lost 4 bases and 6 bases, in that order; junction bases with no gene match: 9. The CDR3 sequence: CASSPRSTGAEQYF. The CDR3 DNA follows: TGCGCCAGCAGCCCACGTTCGACAGGGGCCGAGCAGTACTTC.

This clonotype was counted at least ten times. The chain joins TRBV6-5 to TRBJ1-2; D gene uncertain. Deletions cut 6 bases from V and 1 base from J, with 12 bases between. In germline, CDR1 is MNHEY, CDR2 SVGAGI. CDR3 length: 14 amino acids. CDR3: CASRRQQINYGYTF. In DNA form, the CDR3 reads TGTGCCAGCAGACGCCAACAGATTAACTATGGCTACACCTTC.

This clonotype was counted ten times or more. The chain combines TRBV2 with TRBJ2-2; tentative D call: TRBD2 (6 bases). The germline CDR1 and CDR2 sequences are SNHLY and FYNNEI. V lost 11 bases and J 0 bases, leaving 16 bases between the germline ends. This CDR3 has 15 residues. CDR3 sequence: CAVGRTDTNTGELFF. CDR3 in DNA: TGTGCCGTAGGGAGGACGGATACGAACACCGGGGAGCTGTTTTTT. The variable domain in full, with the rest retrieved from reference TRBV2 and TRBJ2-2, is EPEVTQTPSHQVTQMGQEVILRCVPISNHLYFYWYRQILGQKVEFLVSFYNNEISEKSEIFDDQFSVERPDGSNFTLKIRSTKLEDSAMYFCAVGRTDTNTGELFFGEGSRLTVL.

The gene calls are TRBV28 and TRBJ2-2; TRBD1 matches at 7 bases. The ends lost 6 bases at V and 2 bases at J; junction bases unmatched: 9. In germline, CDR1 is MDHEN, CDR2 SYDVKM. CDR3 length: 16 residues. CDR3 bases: TGTGCCAGCAGCGTCCCCGGGACAGTAAACACCGGGGAGCTGTTTTTT. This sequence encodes CASSVPGTVNTGELFF.

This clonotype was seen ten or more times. The CDR3 sequence: CASSLVWGSKNIQYF. In DNA form, the CDR3 reads TGTGCCAGCAGTTTAGTTTGGGGATCCAAAAACATTCAGTACTTC. J is TRBJ2-4 and V is TRBV12-3 or TRBV12-4; D not certain. V was clipped by 1 base and J by 2 bases, with 9 bases between them. The CDR3 consists of 15 residues.

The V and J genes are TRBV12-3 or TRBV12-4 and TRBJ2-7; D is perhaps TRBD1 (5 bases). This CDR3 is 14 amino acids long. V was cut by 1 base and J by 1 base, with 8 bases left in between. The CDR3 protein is CASSLVAGSYEQYF. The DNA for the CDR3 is TGTGCCAGCAGTTTAGTGGCAGGGTCCTACGAGCAGTACTTC.

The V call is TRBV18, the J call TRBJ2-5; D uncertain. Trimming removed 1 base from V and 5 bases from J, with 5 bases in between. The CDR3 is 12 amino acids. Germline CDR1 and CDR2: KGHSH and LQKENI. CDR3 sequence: CASSPLAETQYF. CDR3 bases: TGTGCCAGCTCACCACTCGCGGAGACCCAGTACTTC.

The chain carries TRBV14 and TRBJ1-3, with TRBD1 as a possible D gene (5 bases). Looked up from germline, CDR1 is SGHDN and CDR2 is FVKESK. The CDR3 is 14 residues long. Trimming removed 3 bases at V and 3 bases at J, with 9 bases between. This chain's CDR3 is CASSHRGGGNTIYF. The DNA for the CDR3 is TGTGCCAGCAGCCATCGGGGCGGTGGAAACACCATATATTTT.

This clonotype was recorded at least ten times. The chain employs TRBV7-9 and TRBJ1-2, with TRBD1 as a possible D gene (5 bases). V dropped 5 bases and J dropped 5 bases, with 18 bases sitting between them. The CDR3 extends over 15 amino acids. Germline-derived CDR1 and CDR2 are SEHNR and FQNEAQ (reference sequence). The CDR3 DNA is TGTGCCAGCAGCCTCGCCAGGGATTTCCTTTATGGCTACACCTTC. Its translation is CASSLARDFLYGYTF.

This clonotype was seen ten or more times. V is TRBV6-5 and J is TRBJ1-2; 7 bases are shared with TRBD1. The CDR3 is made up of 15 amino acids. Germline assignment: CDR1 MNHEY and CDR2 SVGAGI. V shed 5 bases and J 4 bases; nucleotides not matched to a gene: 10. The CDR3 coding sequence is TGTGCCAGCAGTAACAGGGACAGTAGGGGCTATGGCTACACCTTC. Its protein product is CASSNRDSRGYGYTF.

CDR3 in amino acids: CASSQESAGKETQYF. Here the CDR3 DNA reads TGCGCCAGCAGCCAAGAATCGGCCGGGAAAGAGACCCAGTACTTC. This chain joins TRBV4-3 and TRBJ2-5, with D tentatively TRBD2 (5 bases). Germline assignment: CDR1 LGHNA and CDR2 YSLEER. This CDR3 is built from 15 residues. V shed 0 bases and J shed 3 bases, with 11 bases lying between them.

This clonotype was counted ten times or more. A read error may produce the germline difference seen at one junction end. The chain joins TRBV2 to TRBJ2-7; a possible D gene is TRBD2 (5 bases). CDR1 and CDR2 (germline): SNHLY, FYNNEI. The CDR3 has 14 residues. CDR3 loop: CASSEVRTADVSHF. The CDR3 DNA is TGTGCCAGCAGTGAAGTTCGGACTGCTGACGTGTCTCACTTC. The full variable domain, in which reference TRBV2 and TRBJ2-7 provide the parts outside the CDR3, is EPEVTQTPSHQVTQMGQEVILRCVPISNHLYFYWYRQILGQKVEFLVSFYNNEISEKSEIFDDQFSVERPDGSNFTLKIRSTKLEDSAMYFCASSEVRTADVSHFGPGTRLTVT.

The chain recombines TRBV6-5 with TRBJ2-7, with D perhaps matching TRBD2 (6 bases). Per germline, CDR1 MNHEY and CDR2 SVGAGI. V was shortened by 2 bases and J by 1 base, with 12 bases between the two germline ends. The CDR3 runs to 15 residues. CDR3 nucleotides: TGTGCCAGCAGTTACCCCCAGGGAGGATCCTACGAGCAGTACTTC. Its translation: CASSYPQGGSYEQYF.